This is a list of T cell receptor beta chains from one sample in a study of blood T cell repertoires in COVID-19. Profiled with immunoSEQ multiplex PCR; TCRdb holds only in-frame clones, not every one. The sample lists 300,000 to 400,000 clones, around nine tenths seen once, with 7% to 7.5% in the top ten. Input material: peripheral blood. The receptors derive from a woman between 55 and 75 years old with COVID-19, enrolled during active disease. Both conserved end residues are part of each CDR3. Fields, in order: J gene, V gene, CDR3 protein.

J gene: TRBJ2-2; V gene: TRBV11-3; CDR3 protein: CASSSYRGTGNTGELFF
J gene: TRBJ2-2; V gene: TRBV19; CDR3 protein: CASSPAGYDTGELFF
J gene: TRBJ1-5; V gene: TRBV9; CDR3 protein: CASSAGGQGGQPQHF
J gene: TRBJ2-5; V gene: TRBV6-5; CDR3 protein: CASSPGTSGRTQYF
J gene: TRBJ1-1; V gene: TRBV18; CDR3 protein: CASSLHRDQNTEAFF
J gene: TRBJ2-1; V gene: TRBV9; CDR3 protein: CASSTRTGGRLYNEQFF
J gene: TRBJ2-7; V gene: TRBV6-5; CDR3 protein: CASSPVDTYSYEQYF
J gene: TRBJ2-5; V gene: TRBV6-5; CDR3 protein: CASSYSLARLTQYF
J gene: TRBJ2-3; V gene: TRBV9; CDR3 protein: CASSVGRGDTDTQYF
J gene: TRBJ1-2; V gene: TRBV6-2/TRBV6-3; CDR3 protein: CASSGQGTGYTF
J gene: TRBJ1-1; V gene: TRBV18; CDR3 protein: CASSPRGGTGNTEAFF
J gene: TRBJ1-2; V gene: TRBV6-4; CDR3 protein: CASSESVAANYGYTF
J gene: TRBJ2-3; V gene: TRBV10-3; CDR3 protein: CAISDPDRPSTDTQYF
J gene: TRBJ1-2; V gene: TRBV4-1; CDR3 protein: CASSPDSGSNYGYTF
J gene: TRBJ2-7; V gene: TRBV12-3/TRBV12-4; CDR3 protein: CASSRDSYEQYF
J gene: TRBJ1-2; V gene: TRBV18; CDR3 protein: CASSRGQGLYGYTF
J gene: TRBJ1-5; V gene: TRBV10-3; CDR3 protein: CAISTGYGNQPQHF
J gene: TRBJ2-5; V gene: TRBV5-4; CDR3 protein: CASSLQTGVQETQYF
J gene: TRBJ1-3; V gene: TRBV9; CDR3 protein: CASSAPGQGSDTIYF
J gene: TRBJ2-1; V gene: TRBV7-3; CDR3 protein: CASSLWLTSFDEQFF
J gene: TRBJ2-5; V gene: TRBV14; CDR3 protein: CASSQLSGGGETQYF
J gene: TRBJ1-2; V gene: TRBV4-1; CDR3 protein: CASSPGGQAGYGYTF
J gene: TRBJ1-6; V gene: TRBV10-3; CDR3 protein: CAIRHHSGGGDNSPLHF
J gene: TRBJ2-2; V gene: TRBV7-3; CDR3 protein: CASSPNALAGNTGELFF
J gene: TRBJ1-1; V gene: TRBV11-3; CDR3 protein: CASSSRQIINTEAFF
J gene: TRBJ1-6; V gene: TRBV11-2; CDR3 protein: CASSLDRLPNSPLHF
J gene: TRBJ2-1; V gene: TRBV27; CDR3 protein: CASIRLAGGRNEQFF
J gene: TRBJ1-3; V gene: TRBV5-1; CDR3 protein: CASSLSPSSGNTIYF
J gene: TRBJ2-1; V gene: TRBV4-3; CDR3 protein: CASSQGYGLAGGNEQFF
J gene: TRBJ2-3; V gene: TRBV30; CDR3 protein: CAWNLASTDTQYF
J gene: TRBJ2-1; V gene: TRBV18; CDR3 protein: CASSRSLTSGGYNEQFF
J gene: TRBJ2-1; V gene: TRBV7-2; CDR3 protein: CASSPQEGEQFF
J gene: TRBJ2-7; V gene: TRBV7-9; CDR3 protein: CASSPTSGAEQYF
J gene: TRBJ2-6; V gene: TRBV19; CDR3 protein: CASSVGFGGANVLTF
J gene: TRBJ2-3; V gene: TRBV24-1; CDR3 protein: CATSSSGGADTQYF
J gene: TRBJ1-3; V gene: TRBV5-1; CDR3 protein: CASSPQGSGNTIYF
J gene: TRBJ2-5; V gene: TRBV11-2; CDR3 protein: CASSLGWLPRQETQYF
J gene: TRBJ2-5; V gene: TRBV27; CDR3 protein: CASSFWPRSKTQYF
J gene: TRBJ1-4; V gene: TRBV2; CDR3 protein: CASKGPLGGGEKLFF
J gene: TRBJ1-2; V gene: TRBV7-8; CDR3 protein: CASSFPPRERYGYTF
J gene: TRBJ1-2; V gene: TRBV25-1; CDR3 protein: CASSEGTGGDVYGYTF
J gene: TRBJ2-2; V gene: TRBV9; CDR3 protein: CASSALVSTGELFF
J gene: TRBJ1-2; V gene: TRBV6-1; CDR3 protein: CASSEAFLYGYTF
J gene: TRBJ2-1; V gene: TRBV9; CDR3 protein: CASGTSGEGNEQFF
J gene: TRBJ2-7; V gene: TRBV7-2; CDR3 protein: CASSLVVGGAYEQYF
J gene: TRBJ2-2; V gene: TRBV7-2; CDR3 protein: CASSLEAASGTDTGELFF
J gene: TRBJ2-7; V gene: TRBV2; CDR3 protein: CAIGTSPEQYF
J gene: TRBJ2-3; V gene: TRBV10-2; CDR3 protein: CASSDLYTQYF
J gene: TRBJ1-1; V gene: TRBV7-9; CDR3 protein: CASSSGGRTEAFF
J gene: TRBJ1-2; V gene: TRBV2; CDR3 protein: CASVVTGTGDYGYTF
J gene: TRBJ2-3; V gene: TRBV5-1; CDR3 protein: CASSPPVGRGGTDTQYF